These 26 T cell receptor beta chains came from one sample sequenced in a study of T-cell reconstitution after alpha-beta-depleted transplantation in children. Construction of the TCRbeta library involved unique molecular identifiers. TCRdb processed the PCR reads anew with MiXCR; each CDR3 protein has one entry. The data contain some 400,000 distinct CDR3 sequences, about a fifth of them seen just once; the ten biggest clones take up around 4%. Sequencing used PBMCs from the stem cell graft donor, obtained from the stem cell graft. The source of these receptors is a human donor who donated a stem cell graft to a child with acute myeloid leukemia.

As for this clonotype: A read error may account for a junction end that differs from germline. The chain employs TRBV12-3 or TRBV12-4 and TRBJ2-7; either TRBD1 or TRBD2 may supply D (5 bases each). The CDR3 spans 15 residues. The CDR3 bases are TGTGCCAACAGTTTTAGGGACGGCCTACAACAGGAGCAGTACTTC. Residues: CANSFRDGLQQEQYF.

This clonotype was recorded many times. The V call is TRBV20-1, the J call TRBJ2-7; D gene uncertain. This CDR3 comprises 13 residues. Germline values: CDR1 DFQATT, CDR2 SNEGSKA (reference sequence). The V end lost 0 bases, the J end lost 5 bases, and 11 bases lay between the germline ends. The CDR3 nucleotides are TGCAGTGCTAGAGACCGGGTTAGGCACGAGCAGTACTTC. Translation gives CSARDRVRHEQYF.

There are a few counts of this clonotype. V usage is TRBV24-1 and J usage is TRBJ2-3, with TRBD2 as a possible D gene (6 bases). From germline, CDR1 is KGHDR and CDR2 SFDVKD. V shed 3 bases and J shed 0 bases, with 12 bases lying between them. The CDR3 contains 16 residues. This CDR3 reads CATSDTRDFSTDTQYF. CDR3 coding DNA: TGTGCCACCAGTGATACCCGGGACTTTAGCACAGATACGCAGTATTTT.

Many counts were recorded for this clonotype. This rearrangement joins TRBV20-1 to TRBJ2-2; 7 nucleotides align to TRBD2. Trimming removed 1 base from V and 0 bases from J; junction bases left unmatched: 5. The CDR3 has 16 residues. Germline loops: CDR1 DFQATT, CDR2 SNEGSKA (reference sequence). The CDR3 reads CSARGRLASNTGELFF. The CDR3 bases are TGCAGTGCTAGAGGTAGACTAGCTTCGAACACCGGGGAGCTGTTTTTT.

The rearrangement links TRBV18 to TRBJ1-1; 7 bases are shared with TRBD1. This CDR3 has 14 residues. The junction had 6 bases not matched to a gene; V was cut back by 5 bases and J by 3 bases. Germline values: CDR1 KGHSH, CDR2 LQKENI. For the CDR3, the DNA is TGTGCCAGCTCAGCCCAGGGGGGTTACACTGAAGCTTTCTTT. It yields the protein CASSAQGGYTEAFF.

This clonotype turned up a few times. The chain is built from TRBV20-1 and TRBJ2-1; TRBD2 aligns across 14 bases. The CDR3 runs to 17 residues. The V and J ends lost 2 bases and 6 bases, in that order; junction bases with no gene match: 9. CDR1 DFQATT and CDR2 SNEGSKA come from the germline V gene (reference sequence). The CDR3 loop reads CSARIPGLAGVSNEQFF. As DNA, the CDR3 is TGCAGTGCTAGAATCCCGGGACTAGCGGGAGTTTCCAATGAGCAGTTCTTC.

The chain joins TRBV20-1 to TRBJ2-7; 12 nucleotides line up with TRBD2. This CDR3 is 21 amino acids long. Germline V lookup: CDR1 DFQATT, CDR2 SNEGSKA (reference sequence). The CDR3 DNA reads TGCTGCGCTAGCGGGCAGGGGCGGTTAGGTCCAGCTAGCGGGAGGGGCTACGAGCAGTACTTC. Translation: CCASGQGRLGPASGRGYEQYF.

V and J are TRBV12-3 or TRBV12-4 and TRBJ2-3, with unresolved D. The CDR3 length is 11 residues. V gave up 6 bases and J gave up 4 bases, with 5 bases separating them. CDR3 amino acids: CASSTSDTQYF. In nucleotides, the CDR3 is TGTGCCAGCAGCACATCAGATACGCAGTATTTT.

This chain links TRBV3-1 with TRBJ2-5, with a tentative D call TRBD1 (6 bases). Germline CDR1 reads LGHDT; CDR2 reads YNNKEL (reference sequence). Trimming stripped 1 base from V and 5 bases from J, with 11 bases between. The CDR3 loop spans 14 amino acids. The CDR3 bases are TGTGCCAGCAGCCAAGGGGGGCGCGGGGAGACCCAGTACTTC. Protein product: CASSQGGRGETQYF.

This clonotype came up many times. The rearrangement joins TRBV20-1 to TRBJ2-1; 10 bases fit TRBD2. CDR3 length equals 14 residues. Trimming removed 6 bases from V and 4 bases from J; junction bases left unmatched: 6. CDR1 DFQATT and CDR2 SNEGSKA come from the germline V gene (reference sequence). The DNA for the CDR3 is TGCAGTGCCATCACGGGACTAGCGTACAATGAGCAGTTCTTC. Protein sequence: CSAITGLAYNEQFF.

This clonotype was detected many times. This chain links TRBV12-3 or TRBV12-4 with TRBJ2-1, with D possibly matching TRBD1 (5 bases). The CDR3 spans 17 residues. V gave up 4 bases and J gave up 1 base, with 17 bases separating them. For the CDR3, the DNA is TGTGCCAGCAGTTCCTCCGTTATTGGGGCTTCCTACAATGAGCAGTTCTTC. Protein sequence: CASSSSVIGASYNEQFF.

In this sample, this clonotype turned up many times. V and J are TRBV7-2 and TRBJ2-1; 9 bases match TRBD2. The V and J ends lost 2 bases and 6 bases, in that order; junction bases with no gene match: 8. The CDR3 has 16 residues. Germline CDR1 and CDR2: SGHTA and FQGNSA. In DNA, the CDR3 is TGTGCCAGCAGCTTAACTAGCGGGTCCATCTTCAATGAGCAGTTCTTC. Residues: CASSLTSGSIFNEQFF.

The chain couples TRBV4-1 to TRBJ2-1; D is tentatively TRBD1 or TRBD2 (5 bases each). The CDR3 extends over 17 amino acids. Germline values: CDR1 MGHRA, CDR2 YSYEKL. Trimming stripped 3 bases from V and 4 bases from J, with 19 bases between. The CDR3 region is CASSHFPGTSVYNEQFF. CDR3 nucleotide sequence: TGCGCCAGCAGCCACTTCCCCGGGACGTCGGTATACAATGAGCAGTTCTTC.

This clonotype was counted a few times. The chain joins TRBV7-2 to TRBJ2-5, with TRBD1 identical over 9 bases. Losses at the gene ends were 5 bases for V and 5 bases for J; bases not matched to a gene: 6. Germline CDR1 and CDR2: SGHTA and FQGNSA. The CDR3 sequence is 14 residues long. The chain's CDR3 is CASSTGTGRETQYF. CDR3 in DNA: TGTGCCAGCAGCACCGGGACAGGGAGGGAGACCCAGTACTTC.

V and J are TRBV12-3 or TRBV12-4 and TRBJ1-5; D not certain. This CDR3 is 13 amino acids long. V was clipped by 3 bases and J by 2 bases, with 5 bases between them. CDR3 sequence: CASSFGRNQPQHF. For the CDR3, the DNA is TGTGCCAGCAGTTTTGGTCGCAATCAGCCCCAGCATTTT.

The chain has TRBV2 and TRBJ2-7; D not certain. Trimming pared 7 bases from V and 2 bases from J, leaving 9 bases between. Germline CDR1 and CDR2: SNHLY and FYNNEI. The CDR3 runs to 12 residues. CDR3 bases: TGTGCCAGCATTCTTGGTGCCTACGAGCAGTACTTC. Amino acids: CASILGAYEQYF.

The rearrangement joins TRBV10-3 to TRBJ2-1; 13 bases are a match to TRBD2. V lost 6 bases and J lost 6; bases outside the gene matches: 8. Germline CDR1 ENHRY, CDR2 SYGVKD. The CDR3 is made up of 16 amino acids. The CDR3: CAIRPRTSGRFNEQFF. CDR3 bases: TGTGCCATCAGGCCCCGGACTAGCGGGAGATTCAATGAGCAGTTCTTC.

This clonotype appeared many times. CDR3 in amino acids: CASSQDSSGGGNEQFF. The CDR3 DNA is TGCGCCAGCAGCCAAGATTCTAGCGGAGGGGGGAATGAGCAGTTCTTC. The chain recombines TRBV4-3 with TRBJ2-1; D is perhaps TRBD2 (7 bases). Germline CDR1 is LGHNA and CDR2 is YSLEER. This CDR3 region has 16 residues. With 0 bases removed from V and 7 bases from J, the gap between germline ends came to 16 bases.

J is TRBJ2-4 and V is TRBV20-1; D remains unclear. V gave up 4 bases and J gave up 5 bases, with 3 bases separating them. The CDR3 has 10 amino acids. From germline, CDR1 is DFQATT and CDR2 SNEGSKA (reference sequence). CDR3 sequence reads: CSANQNIQYF. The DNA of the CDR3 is TGCAGTGCTAATCAAAACATTCAGTACTTC.

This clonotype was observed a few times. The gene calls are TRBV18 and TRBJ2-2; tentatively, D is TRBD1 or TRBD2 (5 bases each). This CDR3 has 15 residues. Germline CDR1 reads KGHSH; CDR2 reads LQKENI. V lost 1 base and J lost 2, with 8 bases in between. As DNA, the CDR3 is TGTGCCAGCTCACCACGGGACGCCAACACCGGGGAGCTGTTTTTT. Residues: CASSPRDANTGELFF. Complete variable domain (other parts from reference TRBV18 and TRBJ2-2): NAGVMQNPRHLVRRRGQEARLRCSPMKGHSHVYWYRQLPEEGLKFMVYLQKENIIDESGMPKERFSAEFPKEGPSILRIQQVVRGDSAAYFCASSPRDANTGELFFGEGSRLTVL.

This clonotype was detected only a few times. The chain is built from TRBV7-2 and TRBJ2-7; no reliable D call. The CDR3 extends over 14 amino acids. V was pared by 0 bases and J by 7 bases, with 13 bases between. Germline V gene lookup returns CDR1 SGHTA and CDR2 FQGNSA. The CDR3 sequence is CASSLAGQAKEQYF. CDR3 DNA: TGTGCCAGCAGCTTAGCCGGCCAGGCAAAGGAGCAGTACTTC.

CDR3 amino acids: CSGLAAATSTDTQYF. DNA of the CDR3: TGCAGTGGGCTAGCGGCTGCCACTAGCACAGATACGCAGTATTTT. This sequence joins TRBV20-1 and TRBJ2-3; 7 bases match TRBD2. The germline V gene encodes CDR1 DFQATT and CDR2 SNEGSKA (reference sequence). The CDR3 runs to 15 residues. J lost 0 bases, V lost 7 bases, and 10 bases had no gene match.

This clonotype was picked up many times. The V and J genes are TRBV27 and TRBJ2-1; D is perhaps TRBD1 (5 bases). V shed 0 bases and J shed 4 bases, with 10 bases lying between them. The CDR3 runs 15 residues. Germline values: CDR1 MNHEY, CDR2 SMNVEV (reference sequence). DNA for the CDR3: TGTGCCAGCAGTTTATCTGGGGCGCGATACAATGAGCAGTTCTTC. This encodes CASSLSGARYNEQFF.

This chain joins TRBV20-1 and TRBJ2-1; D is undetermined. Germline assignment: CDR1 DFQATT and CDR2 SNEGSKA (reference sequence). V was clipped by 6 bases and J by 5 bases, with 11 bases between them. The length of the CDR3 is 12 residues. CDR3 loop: CSALRVNNEQFF. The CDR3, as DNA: TGCAGTGCCCTCCGCGTGAACAATGAGCAGTTCTTC.

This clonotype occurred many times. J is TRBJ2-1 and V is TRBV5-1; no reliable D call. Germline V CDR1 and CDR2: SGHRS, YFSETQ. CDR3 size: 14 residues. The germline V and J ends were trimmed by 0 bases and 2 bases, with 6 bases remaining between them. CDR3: CASSLGQAYNEQFF. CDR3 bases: TGCGCCAGCAGCTTGGGCCAAGCCTACAATGAGCAGTTCTTC.

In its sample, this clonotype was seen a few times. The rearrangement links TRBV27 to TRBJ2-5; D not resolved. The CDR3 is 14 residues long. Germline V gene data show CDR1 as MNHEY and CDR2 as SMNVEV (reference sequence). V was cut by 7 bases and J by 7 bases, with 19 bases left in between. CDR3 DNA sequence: TGTGCCAGCACCTCGGCCGGCGCGTTGGGGACCCAGTACTTC. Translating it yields CASTSAGALGTQYF.